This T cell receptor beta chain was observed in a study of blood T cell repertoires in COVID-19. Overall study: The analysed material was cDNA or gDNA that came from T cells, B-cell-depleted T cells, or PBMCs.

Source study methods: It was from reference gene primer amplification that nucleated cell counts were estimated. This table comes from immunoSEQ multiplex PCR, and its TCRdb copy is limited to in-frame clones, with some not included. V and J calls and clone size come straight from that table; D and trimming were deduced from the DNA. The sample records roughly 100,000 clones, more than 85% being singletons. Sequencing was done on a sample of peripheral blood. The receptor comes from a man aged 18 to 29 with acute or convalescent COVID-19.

DNA of the CDR3: TGTGCCAGCAGCCCTGCCCAGGGCCGCACTGAAGCTTTCTTT. This codes for CASSPAQGRTEAFF. The chain uses TRBV5-5 and TRBJ1-1; D is perhaps TRBD1 (5 bases). The V end lost 4 bases, the J end lost 4 bases, and 14 bases lay between the germline ends. The germline V gene has CDR1 SGHKS and CDR2 YYEKEE (reference sequence). There are 14 residues in the CDR3.